This record concerns one TCR beta chain sequence. Germline-derived CDR1 and CDR2 are SGHRS and YFSETQ. The V segment lost 4 bases and the J segment 2 bases; nucleotides outside the gene matches: 7. The CDR3 spans 15 residues. Primers: 60 Vbeta forward and 13 Jbeta reverse. The assay was immunoSEQ multiplex PCR, and TCRdb's table has in-frame clones only and misses some. The profile shows 100,000 or so clones, 77% of them singletons. The sample comes from a study of cytomegalovirus exposure and HLA in healthy donors. J is TRBJ2-3 and V is TRBV5-1; 7 positions match TRBD2. This receptor was identified in a man aged 35-49 years in good health and CMV-seropositive. Source material: PBMCs. The DNA for the CDR3 is TGCGCCAGCAGCGAATGGCGGGGGAACACAGATACGCAGTATTTT. Translating gives CASSEWRGNTDTQYF.